The 21 T cell receptor beta chains in this list originate from one sample, sequenced in a study of shared clonotypes between healthy human individuals. Data came from immunoSEQ multiplex PCR; TCRdb stores just in-frame clones and leaves some out. The data show 740,000 or so clones, more than 70% seen once. Input material: memory CD4+ T cells sorted from blood. Noted subset: CD45RA-negative fraction. Receptor source: a woman aged 25 to 39 in good health.

The gene calls are TRBV6-5 and TRBJ2-1; D uncertain. Germline V gene data show CDR1 as MNHEY and CDR2 as SVGAGI. The CDR3 is made up of 15 amino acids. V lost 8 bases and J 1 base, leaving 15 bases between the germline ends. The CDR3 loop reads CASQNSFRSYNEQFF. The CDR3 DNA reads TGTGCCAGCCAGAATAGCTTTAGGTCCTACAATGAGCAGTTCTTC.

CDR3 nucleotide sequence: TGTGCCAGTAGACGAACTAGCGGGAGGAACCAAGAGACCCAGTACTTC. Translated, it gives CASRRTSGRNQETQYF. The chain recombines TRBV19 with TRBJ2-5; 12 bases are a match to TRBD2. The CDR3 totals 16 residues. Germline V gives CDR1 LNHDA, CDR2 SQIVND (reference sequence). The V segment lost 6 bases and the J segment 0 bases; nucleotides outside the gene matches: 5.

The chain uses TRBV25-1 and TRBJ2-1, with 8 bases fitting TRBD1. In germline, CDR1 is MGHDK, CDR2 SYGVNS. The J segment lost 8 bases and the V segment lost 3 bases, leaving 18 bases of the junction unmatched. This CDR3 has 18 residues. The CDR3 here is CASSEEDGAGGVFDEQFF. The CDR3 nucleotides are TGTGCCAGCAGTGAGGAGGATGGGGCAGGGGGCGTTTTCGATGAGCAGTTCTTC.

The V and J genes are TRBV28 and TRBJ2-7; D possibly corresponds to TRBD2 (6 bases). Germline V gene data show CDR1 as MDHEN and CDR2 as SYDVKM. The V gene lost 9 bases and the J gene lost 0 bases, with 15 bases spanning the gap. The CDR3 extends over 14 amino acids. The DNA for the CDR3 is TGTGCCAGTCTCGGACCCGGGAGCTCCTACGAGCAGTACTTC. Protein sequence: CASLGPGSSYEQYF.

This chain links TRBV9 with TRBJ2-2; D is possibly TRBD1 (5 bases). Germline CDR1 SGDLS, CDR2 YYNGEE. Trimming removed 2 bases from V and 0 bases from J, with 11 bases in between. CDR3 length equals 16 residues. CDR3 coding DNA: TGTGCCAGCAGCGTCTGGGGCACCACGAACACCGGGGAGCTGTTTTTT. Amino acid sequence: CASSVWGTTNTGELFF.

This clone has a handful of counts. The CDR3 is CASSPLDRSSYEQYF. The CDR3 coding sequence is TGCGCCAGCAGCCCATTGGACAGGAGCTCCTACGAGCAGTACTTC. The rearrangement links TRBV5-1 to TRBJ2-7; 7 positions agree with TRBD1. The CDR3 runs to 15 residues. Germline V gene sequence: CDR1 SGHRS, CDR2 YFSETQ. V trimming: 4 bases; J trimming: 0 bases; junction bases outside the gene matches: 7.

This clone was recorded once. The V gene is TRBV28, the J gene TRBJ2-4; tentatively, D is TRBD2 (6 bases). The germline CDR1 and CDR2 sequences are MDHEN and SYDVKM. V gave up 2 bases and J gave up 1 base, with 15 bases separating them. This CDR3 spans 17 amino acids. CDR3 coding DNA: TGTGCCAGCAGTTTAGGGTCGGGAGTCGTGGCCAAAAACATTCAGTACTTC. This sequence encodes CASSLGSGVVAKNIQYF.

V and J are TRBV28 and TRBJ2-1; TRBD2 matches at 10 bases. The V gene's germline CDR1 is MDHEN and CDR2 SYDVKM. V trimming: 4 bases; J trimming: 6 bases; junction bases outside the gene matches: 9. The CDR3 has 16 amino acids. DNA for the CDR3: TGTGCCAGCAGTTCCTCAGCTAGCGGGAGAACCAATGAGCAGTTCTTC. Protein: CASSSSASGRTNEQFF.

There are a few counts of this clone. The chain has TRBV7-2 and TRBJ2-1; tentatively, D is TRBD1 (5 bases). Germline assignment: CDR1 SGHTA and CDR2 FQGNSA. This CDR3 region has 15 residues. Deletions cut 2 bases from V and 6 bases from J, with 14 bases between. The CDR3 DNA reads as TGTGCCAGCAGCTTACAGGGTAGACAGAGCAATGAGCAGTTCTTC. It translates to CASSLQGRQSNEQFF.

This chain connects TRBV7-5 to TRBJ2-3; TRBD2 is the table's D call, not checked against the DNA. TRBV7-5 is reported as a pseudogene. CDR3 length: 12 residues. The CDR3 DNA reads as TGTGGGAGGCGGGAGCCCCCAGATACGCAGTATTTT. Protein product: CGRREPPDTQYF.

This chain links TRBV6-5 with TRBJ2-3, with 9 positions matching TRBD2. CDR3 length: 14 amino acids. CDR1 is MNHEY and CDR2 is SVGAGI in the germline V gene. V lost 7 bases to trimming and J lost 3 bases; unmatched junction nucleotides: 5. The CDR3 DNA reads as TGTGCCAGCAATAGCGGGAGACCGACAGATACGCAGTATTTT. It codes for CASNSGRPTDTQYF.

The chain is built from TRBV14 and TRBJ2-1, with D uncertain. Germline-derived CDR1 and CDR2 are SGHDN and FVKESK. Trimming removed 3 bases from V and 0 bases from J, with 6 bases in between. The CDR3 loop spans 14 amino acids. The CDR3 coding sequence is TGTGCCAGCAGCCAGGATGGCTCCTACAATGAGCAGTTCTTC. Translating gives CASSQDGSYNEQFF.

The chain uses TRBV4-1 and TRBJ1-5, with D hard to call. Per the germline V gene, CDR1 is MGHRA and CDR2 is YSYEKL. Trimming removed 0 bases from V and 9 bases from J, with 12 bases in between. The CDR3 has 14 residues. CDR3 amino acids: CASSQDPQTGPQHF. DNA for the CDR3: TGCGCCAGCAGCCAAGATCCACAGACGGGGCCCCAGCATTTT.

The V and J genes are TRBV6-5 and TRBJ2-3; tentatively, D is TRBD2 (5 bases). The CDR3 sequence is 12 residues long. The germline CDR1 and CDR2 sequences are MNHEY and SVGAGI. V dropped 4 bases and J dropped 8 bases, with 10 bases sitting between them. The CDR3 nucleotides are TGTGCCAGCAGTTCCCGGGGTAGTACGCAGTATTTT. It codes for CASSSRGSTQYF.

V usage is TRBV5-1 and J usage is TRBJ2-6; D not resolved. This CDR3 region has 15 residues. Germline values: CDR1 SGHRS, CDR2 YFSETQ. The V end lost 4 bases, the J end lost 0 bases, and 8 bases lay between the germline ends. Here the CDR3 DNA reads TGCGCCAGCAGCGCACGGCTCTCTGGGGCCAACGTCCTGACTTTC. Translation: CASSARLSGANVLTF. Full variable domain (missing parts from reference TRBV5-1 and TRBJ2-6): KAGVTQTPRYLIKTRGQQVTLSCSPISGHRSVSWYQQTPGQGLQFLFEYFSETQRNKGNFPGRFSGRQFSNSRSEMNVSTLELGDSALYLCASSARLSGANVLTFGAGSRLTVL.

The V gene is TRBV12-5, the J gene TRBJ1-1, with a tentative D call TRBD1 (5 bases). The V gene lost 1 base and the J gene lost 0 bases, with 9 bases spanning the gap. This CDR3 is built from 15 residues. From germline, CDR1 is LGHNT and CDR2 FRNRAP. For the CDR3, the DNA is TGTGCTAGTGGTTTGGGGGACCGATTGAACACTGAAGCTTTCTTT. Its protein product is CASGLGDRLNTEAFF.

As for this clone: Just one base apart from a much larger clone, this may be a read error. Lacking the conserved final phenylalanine or tryptophan, this CDR3 likely reflects a read error. The J gene is TRBJ1-5, the V gene TRBV2; D gene unclear. Germline lookup yields CDR1 SNHLY and CDR2 FYNNEI. V lost 6 bases and J 5 bases, leaving 11 bases between the germline ends. This CDR3 region has 13 residues. The CDR3 here is CASRVQRDQPQHL. The CDR3 DNA reads as TGTGCCAGCAGGGTTCAGAGGGATCAGCCCCAGCATCTT.

This clone was counted once. The V and J genes are TRBV2 and TRBJ1-1; TRBD1 might be the D (5 bases). The CDR3 is made up of 12 amino acids. V was trimmed by 8 bases and J by 10 bases, leaving 17 bases between them. Per germline, CDR1 SNHLY and CDR2 FYNNEI. This CDR3 reads CASGERGFRAFF. In nucleotides, the CDR3 is TGTGCCAGCGGAGAAAGGGGCTTTAGAGCTTTCTTT. The full variable domain, with the rest looked up from reference TRBV2 and TRBJ1-1, is EPEVTQTPSHQVTQMGQEVILRCVPISNHLYFYWYRQILGQKVEFLVSFYNNEISEKSEIFDDQFSVERPDGSNFTLKIRSTKLEDSAMYFCASGERGFRAFFGQGTRLTVV.

This CDR3 reads CASGPTGLLRQPQHF. The CDR3, as DNA: TGTGCCAGCGGACCAACAGGGCTCCTTCGGCAGCCCCAGCATTTT. The chain couples TRBV28 to TRBJ1-5; D perhaps matches TRBD1 (6 bases). Germline CDR1 and CDR2: MDHEN and SYDVKM. The CDR3 loop spans 15 amino acids. Trimming left V 8 bases short and J 7 bases short, with 21 bases between. Supplemented by reference TRBV28 and TRBJ1-5, the full variable domain reads DVKVTQSSRYLVKRTGEKVFLECVQDMDHENMFWYRQDPGLGLRLIYFSYDVKMKEKGDIPEGYSVSREKKERFSLILESASTNQTSMYLCASGPTGLLRQPQHFGDGTRLSIL.

This clone has only a few counts. This sequence joins TRBV6-5 and TRBJ1-1; 7 bases match TRBD1. V trimming: 5 bases; J trimming: 1 base; junction bases outside the gene matches: 7. This CDR3 spans 15 amino acids. Germline CDR1 and CDR2: MNHEY and SVGAGI. For the CDR3, the DNA is TGTGCCAGCAGTCATTGGACAGGCCCGAACACTGAAGCTTTCTTT. This sequence encodes CASSHWTGPNTEAFF.

In its sample, this clone was seen once. The chain carries TRBV6-1 and TRBJ2-3; perhaps D is TRBD1 or TRBD2 (6 bases each). Trimming shortened V by 4 bases and J by 0 bases, and 17 bases separated the two germline ends. This CDR3 has 17 residues. Germline CDR1 reads MNHNS; CDR2 reads SASEGT. The CDR3 region is CASSGSLRGTSTDTQYF. The CDR3 region has the DNA TGTGCCAGCAGTGGCTCACTAAGGGGGACTAGCACAGATACGCAGTATTTT.